This T cell receptor beta chain was captured in a study of CD8 T cells in ankylosing spondylitis. Whole-study findings and limits: Roughly 8 highly homologous variants formed a TCR beta motif that appeared characteristic of ankylosing spondylitis blood. With a CD8+ phenotype, disease-linked clones were relatively rare in peripheral blood. Reactive arthritis synovial fluid and blood previously showed some of these motif variants. The clones that were linked to disease were reported to be significantly enriched in matched synovial fluid samples from ankylosing spondylitis patients.

Details on this clonotype: What it binds is unknown.

Each TCR beta library was made by quantitative 5'-RACE that incorporated molecular barcodes. TCRdb re-analysed the 5' RACE reads in MiXCR, keeping a single row per CDR3 protein. The repertoire includes over 600,000 distinct CDR3 sequences, under 20% of them detected once, and around a fifth sits in the top ten. Germline CDR1 is SQVTM and CDR2 is ANQGSEA. CDR3 length: 13 amino acids. V was pared by 5 bases and J by 0 bases, with 11 bases between. This chain joins TRBV29-1 and TRBJ2-7; possibly TRBD1 for D (5 bases). This clonotype was obtained from a male donor with ankylosing spondylitis. Material: blood, either unsorted or a sorted T cell fraction (not recorded which). The CDR3 nucleotides read TGCAGCGTTACGACAGCGACCTCCTACGAGCAGTACTTC. Amino acids: CSVTTATSYEQYF.